Reported below is one T cell receptor (beta chain). From germline, CDR1 is GTSNPN and CDR2 SVGIG (reference sequence). V lost 1 base, J lost 2 bases, and 7 bases stayed unmatched. The CDR3 spans 15 residues. Generated by immunoSEQ multiplex PCR, the TCRdb table keeps only in-frame clones and is missing some. The table has over 100,000 clones, 91% seen once. This entry is derived from a study of blood T cell repertoires in COVID-19. The chain joins TRBV30 to TRBJ2-7; 8 nucleotides agree with TRBD1. The receptor comes from a human donor in a cohort sampled during active COVID-19. Sequences were obtained from peripheral blood. The CDR3 region has the DNA TGTGCCTGGAGTGCCCACAGGGGGGCTACCTACGAGCAGTACTTC. Protein: CAWSAHRGATYEQYF.